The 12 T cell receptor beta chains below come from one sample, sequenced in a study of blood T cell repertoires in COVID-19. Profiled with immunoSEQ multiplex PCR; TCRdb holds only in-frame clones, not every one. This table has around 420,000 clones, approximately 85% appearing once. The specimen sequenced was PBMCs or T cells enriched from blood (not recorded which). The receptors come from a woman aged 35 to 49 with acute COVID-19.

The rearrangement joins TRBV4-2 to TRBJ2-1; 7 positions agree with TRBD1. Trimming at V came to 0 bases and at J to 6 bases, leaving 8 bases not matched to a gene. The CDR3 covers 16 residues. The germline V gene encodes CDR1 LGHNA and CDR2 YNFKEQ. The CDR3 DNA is TGTGCCAGCAGCCAAGATCTCCGGGACAGAATCAATGAGCAGTTCTTC. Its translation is CASSQDLRDRINEQFF.

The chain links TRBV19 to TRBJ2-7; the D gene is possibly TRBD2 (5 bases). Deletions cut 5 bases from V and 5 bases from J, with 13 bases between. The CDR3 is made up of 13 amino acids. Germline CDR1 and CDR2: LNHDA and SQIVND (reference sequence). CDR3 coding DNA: TGTGCCAGTAGTGGGTCGGGGATCCACGAGCAGTACTTC. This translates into CASSGSGIHEQYF.

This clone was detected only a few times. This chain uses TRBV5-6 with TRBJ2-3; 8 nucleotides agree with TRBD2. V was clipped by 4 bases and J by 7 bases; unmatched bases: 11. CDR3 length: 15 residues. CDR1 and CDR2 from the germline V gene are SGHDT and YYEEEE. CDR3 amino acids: CASSTGTRAPHTQYF. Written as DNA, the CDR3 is TGTGCCAGCAGCACCGGGACTAGGGCCCCCCATACGCAGTATTTT.

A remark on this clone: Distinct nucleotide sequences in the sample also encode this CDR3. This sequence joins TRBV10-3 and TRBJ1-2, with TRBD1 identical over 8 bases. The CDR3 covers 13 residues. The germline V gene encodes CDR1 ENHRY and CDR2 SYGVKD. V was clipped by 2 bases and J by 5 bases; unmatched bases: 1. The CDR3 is CAISETGGYGYTF. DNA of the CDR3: TGTGCCATCAGTGAGACAGGGGGTTATGGCTACACCTTC.

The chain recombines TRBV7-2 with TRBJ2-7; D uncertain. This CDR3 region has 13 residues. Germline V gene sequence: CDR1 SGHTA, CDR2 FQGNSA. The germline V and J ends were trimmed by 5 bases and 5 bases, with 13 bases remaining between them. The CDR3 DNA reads TGTGCCAGCAGCCCTCGCGTTGGAGACGAGCAGTACTTC. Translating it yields CASSPRVGDEQYF. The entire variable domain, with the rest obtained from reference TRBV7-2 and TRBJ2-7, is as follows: GAGVSQSPSNKVTEKGKDVELRCDPISGHTALYWYRQSLGQGLEFLIYFQGNSAPDKSGLPSDRFSAERTGGSVSTLTIQRTQQEDSAVYLCASSPRVGDEQYFGPGTRLTVT.

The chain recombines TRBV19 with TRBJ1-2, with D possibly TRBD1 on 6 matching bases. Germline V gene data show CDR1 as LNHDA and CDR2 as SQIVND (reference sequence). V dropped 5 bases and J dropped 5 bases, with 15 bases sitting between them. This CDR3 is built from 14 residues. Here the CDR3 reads CASSDPGQIYGYTF. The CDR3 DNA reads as TGTGCCAGTAGTGACCCTGGACAGATTTATGGCTACACCTTC.

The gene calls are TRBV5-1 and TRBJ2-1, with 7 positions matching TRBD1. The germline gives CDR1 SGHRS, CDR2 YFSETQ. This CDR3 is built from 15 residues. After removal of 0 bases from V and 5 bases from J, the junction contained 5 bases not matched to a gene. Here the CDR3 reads CASSLVTGRHNEQFF. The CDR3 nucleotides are TGCGCCAGCAGCTTGGTGACAGGGCGACACAATGAGCAGTTCTTC. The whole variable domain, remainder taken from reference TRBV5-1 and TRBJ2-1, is KAGVTQTPRYLIKTRGQQVTLSCSPISGHRSVSWYQQTPGQGLQFLFEYFSETQRNKGNFPGRFSGRQFSNSRSEMNVSTLELGDSALYLCASSLVTGRHNEQFFGPGTRLTVL.

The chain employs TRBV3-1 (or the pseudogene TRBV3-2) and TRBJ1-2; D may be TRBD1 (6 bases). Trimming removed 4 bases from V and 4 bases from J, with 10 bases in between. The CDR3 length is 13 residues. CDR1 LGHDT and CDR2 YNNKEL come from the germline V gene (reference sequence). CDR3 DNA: TGTGCCAGCAGCCCCGGACAGCTCTATGGCTACACCTTC. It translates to CASSPGQLYGYTF.

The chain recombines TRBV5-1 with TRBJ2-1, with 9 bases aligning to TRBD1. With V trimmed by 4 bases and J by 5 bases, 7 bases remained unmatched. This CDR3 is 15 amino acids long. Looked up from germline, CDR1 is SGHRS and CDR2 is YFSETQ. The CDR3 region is CASSPGTGYDNEQFF. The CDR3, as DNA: TGCGCCAGCAGCCCGGGGACAGGGTATGACAATGAGCAGTTCTTC.

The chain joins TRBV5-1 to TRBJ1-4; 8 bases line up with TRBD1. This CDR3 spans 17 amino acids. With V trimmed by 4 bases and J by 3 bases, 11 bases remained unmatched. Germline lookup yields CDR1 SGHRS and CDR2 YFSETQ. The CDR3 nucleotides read TGCGCCAGCAGCCGGACCCCAACAGGGGGACCTAATGAAAAACTGTTTTTT. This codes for CASSRTPTGGPNEKLFF.

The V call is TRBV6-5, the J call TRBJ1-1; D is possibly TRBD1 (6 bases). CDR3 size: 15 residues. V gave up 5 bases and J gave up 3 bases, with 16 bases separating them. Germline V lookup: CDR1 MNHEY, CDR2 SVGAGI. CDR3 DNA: TGTGCCAGCAGTACGGCGGCAGGGGTGGACACTGAAGCTTTCTTT. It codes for CASSTAAGVDTEAFF.

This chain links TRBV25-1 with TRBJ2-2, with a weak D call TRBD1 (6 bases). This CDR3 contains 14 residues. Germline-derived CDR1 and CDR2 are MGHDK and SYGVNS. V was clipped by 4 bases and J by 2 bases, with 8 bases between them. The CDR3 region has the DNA TGTGCCAGCAGTGTGGGGGCCAACACCGGGGAGCTGTTTTTT. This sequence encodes CASSVGANTGELFF.